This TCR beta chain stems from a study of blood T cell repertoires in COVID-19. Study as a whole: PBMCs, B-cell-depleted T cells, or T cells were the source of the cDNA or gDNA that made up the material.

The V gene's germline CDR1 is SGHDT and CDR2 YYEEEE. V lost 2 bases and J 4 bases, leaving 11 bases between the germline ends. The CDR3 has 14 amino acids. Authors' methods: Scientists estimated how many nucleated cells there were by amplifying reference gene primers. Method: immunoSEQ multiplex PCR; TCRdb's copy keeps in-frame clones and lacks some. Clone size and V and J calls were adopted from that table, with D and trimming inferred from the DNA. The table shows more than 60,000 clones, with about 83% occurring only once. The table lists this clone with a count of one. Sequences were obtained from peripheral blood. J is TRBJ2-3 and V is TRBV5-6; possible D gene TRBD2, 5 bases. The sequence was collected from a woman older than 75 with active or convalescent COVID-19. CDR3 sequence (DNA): TGTGCCAGCAGCTTAGGAGGATTCCCAGATACGCAGTATTTT. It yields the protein CASSLGGFPDTQYF.